Listed below are T cell receptor beta chains from one sample, sequenced in a study of T cells in Graves' hyperthyroidism and ophthalmopathy. TCRdb used MiXCR to reprocess the multiplex PCR reads, holding one entry per CDR3 protein. Of roughly 500,000 distinct CDR3 sequences listed, approximately 15% are singletons. The sequenced sample consisted of blood. Every receptor here comes from a woman under 40 with Graves' hyperthyroidism that later progressed to Graves' ophthalmopathy. The conserved cysteine and the conserved F or W are not part of the CDR3 here.

>TRBJ2-3|TRBV27
ASSLKGTDTQY
>TRBJ1-2|TRBV7-9
ASTQAMNYGYT
>TRBJ1-1|TRBV9
ASSPGPITEAF
>TRBJ1-2|TRBV11-3
ASSLQESLHGYT
>TRBJ2-3|TRBV18
ASSPISGSPTQY
>TRBJ1-2|TRBV20-1
SASDTPGSYGYT
>TRBJ1-2|TRBV3-1
ASSHTIGDGYT
>TRBJ2-5|TRBV7-7
ASSLLNVETQY
>TRBJ2-7|TRBV7-2
ASSLTTGASYEQY
>TRBJ2-3|TRBV20-1
SARDRLVATLKADTQY
>TRBJ2-5|TRBV10-3
ATGGAREETQY
>TRBJ1-1|TRBV10-3
AISEFDRETEAF
>TRBJ2-3|TRBV11-2
ASSWDSRTDTQY
>TRBJ2-7|TRBV5-1
ASSFNRDSYEQY
>TRBJ2-3|TRBV7-2
ASSLSGFTDTQY
>TRBJ2-2|TRBV10-3
AISSGLLTGELF
>TRBJ2-7|TRBV12-3/TRBV12-4
ASSLALEQY
>TRBJ2-1|TRBV20-1
SARDQQGAFYEQF
>TRBJ2-5|TRBV18
ASSPTHPETQY
>TRBJ2-1|TRBV5-1
ASSPGTGWYNEQF
>TRBJ2-1|TRBV7-2
ASSQTAQAGEVHNEQF
>TRBJ1-2|TRBV12-3/TRBV12-4
ASSLTENYGYT
>TRBJ2-3|TRBV4-3
ASSQDGPGLGLTDTQY
>TRBJ1-1|TRBV14
ASSQEKIPYLNTEAF
>TRBJ2-2|TRBV20-1
SASGLDYTGELF
>TRBJ2-7|TRBV6-1
ASSHLSGSYEQY
>TRBJ2-1|TRBV3-1
ASSWGQGPYNEQF
>TRBJ2-1|TRBV11-2
ASSTGLAGGPVLSEQF
>TRBJ2-2|TRBV11-2
ASSFRTSGRITGELF
>TRBJ2-1|TRBV10-3
ATTSGSESCNEQF
>TRBJ2-7|TRBV10-3
AISESAAREDEQY
>TRBJ1-3|TRBV20-1
SARRDPGDTIY
>TRBJ1-3|TRBV11-2
ASSSGGDTGNTIY
>TRBJ2-5|TRBV28
ASSFSGTGGEETQY
>TRBJ2-1|TRBV28
ASSFPGLAGGNEQF
>TRBJ2-3|TRBV12-3/TRBV12-4
ASSMERHTQY
>TRBJ2-5|TRBV28
ASKLSSGRLETQY
>TRBJ2-3|TRBV7-2
ASSFYPSTDTQY
>TRBJ1-1|TRBV7-9
ASSSGSGNTEAF
>TRBJ2-5|TRBV6-1
ASTAGTLGETQY
>TRBJ2-2|TRBV7-2
ASSPKTNTGELF
>TRBJ2-7|TRBV20-1
SARDPQGAHPYEQY
>TRBJ1-1|TRBV4-1
ASSQDSGQRTEAF
>TRBJ1-5|TRBV13
ASSLRTGVTGQPQH
>TRBJ1-6|TRBV7-3
ATADSRDSPLH
>TRBJ2-1|TRBV30
AWSFLGQPYNEQL
>TRBJ2-5|TRBV5-5
ASSRQGRETQY
>TRBJ2-7|TRBV5-1
ASPPSEGGYEQY
>TRBJ2-2|TRBV11-3
ASSRLDRDEITGELF
>TRBJ2-5|TRBV2
AGPPGLAGQETQY
>TRBJ2-5|TRBV28
ASILRGRKGPQY
>TRBJ2-3|TRBV5-4
ASRQGTADTQY
>TRBJ2-7|TRBV2
ASSEAAGSYEQY
>TRBJ2-7|TRBV2
ASSDRGRLYEQY
>TRBJ1-1|TRBV12-3/TRBV12-4
ASRPGWGVDTEAF
>TRBJ2-3|TRBV7-2
ASSLPTSSTDTQY
>TRBJ2-2|TRBV9
ASSVRQGAGTGELF
>TRBJ1-2|TRBV6-1
ASSTPGGEGYGYT
>TRBJ2-3|TRBV7-8
ASSFLAGPSRTDTQY
>TRBJ2-3|TRBV14
ASSQAESIGAQY